The 6 T cell receptor beta chains given below trace back to one sample, sequenced in a study of T cell repertoires in cytomegalovirus infection. TCRdb reprocessed the reads with MiXCR, giving one entry per CDR3 protein. The sample lists hundreds of thousands of distinct CDR3 sequences, approximately 24% occurring once. Sample: CD8+ T cells from PBMCs. These receptors were collected from a human donor in good health (CMV status not recorded). Some clones in this sample may be carry-over from other donors' samples.

The chain uses TRBV29-1 and TRBJ1-5, with 9 bases matching TRBD1. The CDR3 spans 13 residues. Germline V lookup: CDR1 SQVTM, CDR2 ANQGSEA. V was clipped by 5 bases and J by 15 bases; unmatched bases: 14. CDR3 sequence reads: CSVLSASGQGLHF. CDR3 DNA: TGCAGCGTTCTTTCGGCATCGGGACAGGGTTTGCATTTT. Full variable domain (outside the CDR3, taken from reference TRBV29-1 and TRBJ1-5): SAVISQKPSRDICQRGTSLTIQCQVDSQVTMMFWYRQQPGQSLTLIATANQGSEATYESGFVIDKFPISRPNLTFSTLTVSNMSPEDSSIYLCSVLSASGQGLHFGDGTRLSIL.

At least ten counts were recorded for this clonotype. The chain links TRBV28 to TRBJ2-3; D might be TRBD2 (5 bases). CDR1 is MDHEN and CDR2 is SYDVKM in the germline V gene. V was trimmed by 5 bases and J by 1 base, leaving 13 bases between them. There are 15 residues in the CDR3. Here the CDR3 DNA reads TGTGCCAGCAGTCTTAAAAGCGGCCGCACAGATACGCAGTATTTT. Its protein product is CASSLKSGRTDTQYF.

The rearrangement joins TRBV5-1 to TRBJ2-1; a weak D match, TRBD2 (5 bases). Germline CDR1 reads SGHRS; CDR2 reads YFSETQ. The CDR3 contains 15 residues. V lost 4 bases, J lost 3 bases, and 14 bases lay in between. CDR3 bases: TGCGCCAGCAGCACAACTAGTGAAAACTACAATGAGCAGTTCTTC. Translating gives CASSTTSENYNEQFF.

V gene TRBV2 combines with J gene TRBJ2-2; no definite D call. Trimming took off 2 bases at V and 2 bases at J, with 6 bases between the two ends. CDR1 and CDR2 from the germline V gene are SNHLY and FYNNEI. The CDR3 spans 14 residues. The CDR3 region is CASSEWPNTGELFF. The CDR3 nucleotides are TGTGCCAGCAGTGAATGGCCAAACACCGGGGAGCTGTTTTTT.

This clonotype was detected only a few times. This sequence joins TRBV5-1 and TRBJ1-1; no clear D gene. The CDR3 has 12 amino acids. Germline CDR1 SGHRS, CDR2 YFSETQ. The V gene lost 3 bases and the J gene lost 3 bases, with 6 bases spanning the gap. The CDR3 DNA is TGCGCCAGCAGCTCGGTTCACACTGAAGCTTTCTTT. Translating gives CASSSVHTEAFF. Filled out from reference TRBV5-1 and TRBJ1-1, the complete variable domain reads KAGVTQTPRYLIKTRGQQVTLSCSPISGHRSVSWYQQTPGQGLQFLFEYFSETQRNKGNFPGRFSGRQFSNSRSEMNVSTLELGDSALYLCASSSVHTEAFFGQGTRLTVV.

The chain uses TRBV5-1 and TRBJ1-4; 11 nucleotides align to TRBD1. Germline CDR1 is SGHRS and CDR2 is YFSETQ. The CDR3 covers 18 residues. The junction had 11 bases not matched to a gene; V was cut back by 3 bases and J by 4 bases. CDR3 in DNA: TGCGCCAGCAGCTCACCTCCGGGACAGGGGGGAGGTAATGAAAAACTGTTTTTT. Translated: CASSSPPGQGGGNEKLFF.